This TCR beta chain was identified during a study of regulatory T cells in long-lasting Graves disease. Background on the study: The criterion for persistent Graves' disease was over 5 years of antithyroid drugs with positive TSH receptor antibodies. Study results and limitations: Persistent Graves' cases showed lower TCR diversity than newly diagnosed cases. There was favoring of TRBV28, TRBJ1-2 and TRBJ2-5 in persistent disease. Persistent patients had a count of shared public clonotypes (around 2,700) that exceeded that of new patients (approximately 1,000).

iRepertoire HTBI primers and Arm-PCR of CDR3 regions built TCR beta libraries. One entry per CDR3 protein results from TCRdb running MiXCR on the multiplex PCR reads. The sample records around 460,000 distinct CDR3 sequences, under 25% being singletons. This clonotype was recorded a few times. What it binds is unknown. The CDR3 covers 15 residues. Germline-derived CDR1 and CDR2 are MGHRA and YSYEKL. V was trimmed by 3 bases and J by 5 bases, leaving 14 bases between them. Time point in this sample: persistent/refractory GD, antithyroid drugs over 5 years with positive TRAb. RNA from PBMCs was the source of the TCR library.

The rearrangement uses TRBV4-1 and TRBJ1-5; D is possibly TRBD1 (6 bases). The TCR originated in a female donor with Graves disease. Here the sequenced sample was peripheral blood mononuclear cells (PBMCs), taken when the disease was refractory, from a patient treated with antithyroid drugs. The CDR3 DNA follows: TGCGCCAGCAGCCAGCAGGGGATCCCGGATCAGCCCCAGCATTTT. Amino acids: CASSQQGIPDQPQHF.